Below are 20 T cell receptor beta chains sequenced from a single sample in a study of blood T cell repertoires in COVID-19. The assay was immunoSEQ multiplex PCR, and TCRdb's table has in-frame clones only and misses some. The data hold 200,000 to 250,000 clones, with roughly 87% observed a single time. Source material: PBMCs or T cells enriched from blood (not recorded which). Receptors originate from a man aged 25 to 45 in a cohort exposed to, infected with or recovered from COVID-19 (not recorded which).

The chain uses TRBV6-2 or TRBV6-3 and TRBJ1-5, with D unresolved. Per the germline V gene, CDR1 is MNHEY and CDR2 is SVGEGT. This CDR3 region has 13 residues. The V end lost 5 bases, the J end lost 6 bases, and 11 bases lay between the germline ends. The CDR3 loop reads CASSTSRSQPQHF. DNA of the CDR3: TGTGCCAGCAGTACGTCTAGGAGTCAGCCCCAGCATTTT.

The rearrangement joins TRBV9 to TRBJ2-2, with D maybe TRBD2 (5 bases). CDR1 is SGDLS, CDR2 YYNGEE, per germline. The CDR3 runs to 15 residues. Trimming removed 3 bases from V and 0 bases from J, with 9 bases in between. This CDR3 reads CASSARGTNTGELFF. In nucleotides, the CDR3 is TGTGCCAGCAGCGCCCGGGGAACGAACACCGGGGAGCTGTTTTTT.

This sequence joins TRBV2 and TRBJ2-7, with D possibly TRBD2 on 5 matching bases. The CDR3 loop spans 18 amino acids. Germline CDR1 SNHLY, CDR2 FYNNEI. Trimming left V 4 bases short and J 1 base short, with 23 bases between. CDR3 nucleotide sequence: TGTGCCAGCAGTGCAGACTCTAAGAGGGCGGACGGGTCCTACGAGCAGTACTTC. It specifies CASSADSKRADGSYEQYF.

V and J are TRBV6-5 and TRBJ2-1, with D possibly TRBD2 on 5 matching bases. This CDR3 contains 14 residues. V was cut by 7 bases and J by 0 bases, with 10 bases left in between. Germline CDR1 is MNHEY and CDR2 is SVGAGI. As DNA, the CDR3 is TGTGCCAGCACGAGGACTTCCTCCTACAATGAGCAGTTCTTC. It encodes CASTRTSSYNEQFF.

V gene TRBV6-5 combines with J gene TRBJ2-3, with TRBD1 matching over 9 bases. Germline assignment: CDR1 MNHEY and CDR2 SVGAGI. The ends lost 6 bases at V and 4 bases at J; junction bases unmatched: 8. This CDR3 region has 15 residues. In nucleotides, the CDR3 is TGTGCCAGCAGGTCAGGACAGGGGAGCGCAGATACGCAGTATTTT. As protein: CASRSGQGSADTQYF.

The chain combines TRBV5-1 with TRBJ1-2; 7 nucleotides align to TRBD1. CDR1 and CDR2 (germline): SGHRS, YFSETQ. This CDR3 contains 15 residues. The ends lost 4 bases at V and 0 bases at J; junction bases unmatched: 6. The CDR3 region is CASSPRTGTNYGYTF. The CDR3 nucleotides are TGCGCCAGCAGCCCGAGGACAGGAACTAACTATGGCTACACCTTC.

The V call is TRBV5-1, the J call TRBJ1-2; TRBD1 matches 11 bases. Germline V gene lookup returns CDR1 SGHRS and CDR2 YFSETQ. Germline trimming cut 2 bases from V and 6 bases from J; bases unmatched to any gene: 3. This CDR3 spans 14 amino acids. The CDR3, as DNA: TGCGCCAGCAGCTTCGGGGGACAGGGGGATGGCTACACCTTC. This gives the protein CASSFGGQGDGYTF.

CDR3 nucleotides: TGTGCCAGCAGCGTCTACACAGGGGTGAACACTGAAGCTTTCTTT. This sequence encodes CASSVYTGVNTEAFF. The gene calls are TRBV9 and TRBJ1-1; 7 nucleotides align to TRBD1. V lost 2 bases and J lost 0; bases outside the gene matches: 4. The CDR3 loop spans 15 amino acids. Germline loops: CDR1 SGDLS, CDR2 YYNGEE. The full variable domain, completed using reference TRBV9 and TRBJ1-1, is DSGVTQTPKHLITATGQRVTLRCSPRSGDLSVYWYQQSLDQGLQFLIQYYNGEERAKGNILERFSAQQFPDLHSELNLSSLELGDSALYFCASSVYTGVNTEAFFGQGTRLTVV.

The table lists this clone with a count of one. The chain links TRBV28 to TRBJ2-7; TRBD2 agrees at 7 bases. There are 12 residues in the CDR3. V dropped 8 bases and J dropped 9; count of bases not matched to a gene: 10. Germline V gene sequence: CDR1 MDHEN, CDR2 SYDVKM. The CDR3 spells CASRGAGAGQYF. As DNA, the CDR3 is TGTGCCAGCCGAGGGGCGGGAGCGGGGCAGTACTTC.

As concerns this clone: This same CDR3 is encoded by further DNA sequences in the sample. The chain links TRBV7-2 to TRBJ2-7; TRBD2 agrees at 11 bases. Germline values: CDR1 SGHTA, CDR2 FQGNSA. The CDR3 has 15 residues. V dropped 1 base and J dropped 1; count of bases not matched to a gene: 0. The CDR3: CASSLGLAGSYEQYF. CDR3 in DNA: TGTGCCAGCAGCTTAGGACTAGCGGGATCCTACGAGCAGTACTTC. Complete variable domain (other parts from reference TRBV7-2 and TRBJ2-7): GAGVSQSPSNKVTEKGKDVELRCDPISGHTALYWYRQSLGQGLEFLIYFQGNSAPDKSGLPSDRFSAERTGGSVSTLTIQRTQQEDSAVYLCASSLGLAGSYEQYFGPGTRLTVT.

There are a few counts of this clone. The chain links TRBV28 to TRBJ1-2; possibly TRBD1 for D (5 bases). The CDR3 loop spans 16 amino acids. The germline V and J ends were trimmed by 4 bases and 0 bases, with 15 bases remaining between them. The V gene's germline CDR1 is MDHEN and CDR2 SYDVKM. Here the CDR3 reads CASSSLRQGANYGYTF. CDR3 nucleotide sequence: TGTGCCAGCAGTTCATTGCGGCAGGGTGCTAACTATGGCTACACCTTC.

The chain links TRBV11-3 to TRBJ2-3; 7 positions agree with TRBD2. Germline V lookup: CDR1 SGHNT, CDR2 YENEEA. CDR3 length: 15 residues. V was clipped by 3 bases and J by 4 bases; unmatched bases: 7. The CDR3 protein is CASSFRGGSADTQYF. As DNA, the CDR3 is TGTGCCAGCAGCTTCCGGGGCGGGAGCGCAGATACGCAGTATTTT.

This CDR3 reads CATSEGVGNQPQHF. Here the CDR3 DNA reads TGTGCCACCAGTGAAGGGGTCGGCAATCAGCCCCAGCATTTT. The V call is TRBV24-1, the J call TRBJ1-5; possible D gene TRBD1, 5 bases. This CDR3 has 14 residues. Per germline, CDR1 KGHDR and CDR2 SFDVKD. V lost 4 bases and J 2 bases, leaving 8 bases between the germline ends.

This clone was seen ten or more times. DNA for the CDR3: TGTGCCAGCAGCCAAGGACGAGGGACCGGGACTAGGAGGTACGAGCAGTACTTC. It encodes CASSQGRGTGTRRYEQYF. V gene TRBV3-1 (or the pseudogene TRBV3-2) combines with J gene TRBJ2-7; 8 bases fit TRBD2. This CDR3 region has 18 residues. Germline V gives CDR1 LGHDT, CDR2 YNNKEL (reference sequence). With 1 base clipped from V and 4 bases from J, the junction kept 15 bases outside the gene matches.

This rearrangement joins TRBV10-2 to TRBJ2-7; no reliable D call. The germline V gene encodes CDR1 WSHSY and CDR2 SAAADI. Trimming took 6 bases from V and 1 from J, leaving 7 bases between them. The CDR3 length is 12 residues. The CDR3 region is CASRAPSYEQYF. Here the CDR3 DNA reads TGCGCCAGCAGGGCACCGTCCTACGAGCAGTACTTC.

Concerning this clone: The CDR3 ends on some other residue instead of the conserved phenylalanine or tryptophan, so this is likely a read error. The limits of the CDR3 on the DNA are not certain, so only TCRdb's listed CDR3 is given. The V call is TRBV6-5, the J call TRBJ2-3; TRBD1 is taken as the D call from the table, unchecked against the DNA. Per the germline V gene, CDR1 is MNHEY and CDR2 is SVGAGI. Termini included, the CDR3 measures 11 amino acids. Here the CDR3 reads CARPGQGVLGL.

The chain carries TRBV5-1 and TRBJ2-1, with TRBD2 matching 13 bases. V lost 3 bases, J lost 7 bases, and 4 bases stayed unmatched. This CDR3 comprises 15 residues. Germline CDR1 reads SGHRS; CDR2 reads YFSETQ. DNA of the CDR3: TGCGCCAGCAGCTGGACTAGCGGGAGTTTGAATGAGCAGTTCTTC. It translates to CASSWTSGSLNEQFF.

V gene TRBV19 combines with J gene TRBJ1-5; perhaps TRBD1 as D (6 bases). Trimming stripped 3 bases from V and 6 bases from J, with 21 bases between. The CDR3 runs to 17 residues. The germline gives CDR1 LNHDA, CDR2 SQIVND (reference sequence). This CDR3 reads CASSIYGTGRVGQPQHF. The CDR3 region has the DNA TGTGCCAGTAGTATCTATGGAACAGGGCGCGTGGGTCAGCCCCAGCATTTT.

This chain uses TRBV3-1 (or the pseudogene TRBV3-2) with TRBJ2-1; 10 nucleotides align to TRBD2. The CDR3 has 16 amino acids. J was trimmed by 2 bases and V by 3 bases; bases with no gene match: 4. The germline V gene encodes CDR1 LGHDT and CDR2 YNNKEL (reference sequence). The CDR3 region has the DNA TGTGCCAGCAGCCATAGTCTAGCGGGAGCCTACAATGAGCAGTTCTTC. It yields the protein CASSHSLAGAYNEQFF.

This clone came up once. The chain is built from TRBV19 and TRBJ1-5, with TRBD1 matching 8 bases. V trimming: 3 bases; J trimming: 4 bases; junction bases outside the gene matches: 5. Germline values: CDR1 LNHDA, CDR2 SQIVND (reference sequence). The CDR3 runs to 15 residues. The CDR3 nucleotides are TGTGCCAGTAGTATCAACCGGGACAGGAATCAGCCCCAGCATTTT. Amino acids: CASSINRDRNQPQHF.